What follows is one TCR beta chain and its context. This record comes from a study of blood T cell repertoires in COVID-19. Study as a whole: Samples of COVID-19 (acute and convalescent) were obtained from the United States, Italy and Spain. PBMCs, B-cell-depleted T cells, or T cells provided the cDNA or gDNA that made up the material.

The CDR3 runs 14 residues. The V end lost 4 bases, the J end lost 7 bases, and 13 bases lay between the germline ends. Germline V lookup: CDR1 KGHDR, CDR2 SFDVKD. Those enrolled in Seattle joined during active infection and were followed longitudinally afterward. In the source study's methods: Estimated nucleated cell counts came from reference gene primer amplification. The protocol was immunoSEQ multiplex PCR, while the TCRdb copy is restricted to in-frame clones and leaves out a portion. V and J calls and clone size are copied from that table; D and trimming were computed from the DNA. The sample gives approximately 290,000 clones, roughly nine tenths of which show up once; around 2.2% is in the top ten.

The TCR comes from a woman younger than 45 with COVID-19, enrolled during active disease. The chain employs TRBV24-1 and TRBJ2-1, with D perhaps TRBD2 (5 bases). The specimen was peripheral blood. CDR3 DNA: TGTGCCACCAGTGACCCGGGTAGGGAGAATGAGCAGTTCTTC. Residues: CATSDPGRENEQFF.